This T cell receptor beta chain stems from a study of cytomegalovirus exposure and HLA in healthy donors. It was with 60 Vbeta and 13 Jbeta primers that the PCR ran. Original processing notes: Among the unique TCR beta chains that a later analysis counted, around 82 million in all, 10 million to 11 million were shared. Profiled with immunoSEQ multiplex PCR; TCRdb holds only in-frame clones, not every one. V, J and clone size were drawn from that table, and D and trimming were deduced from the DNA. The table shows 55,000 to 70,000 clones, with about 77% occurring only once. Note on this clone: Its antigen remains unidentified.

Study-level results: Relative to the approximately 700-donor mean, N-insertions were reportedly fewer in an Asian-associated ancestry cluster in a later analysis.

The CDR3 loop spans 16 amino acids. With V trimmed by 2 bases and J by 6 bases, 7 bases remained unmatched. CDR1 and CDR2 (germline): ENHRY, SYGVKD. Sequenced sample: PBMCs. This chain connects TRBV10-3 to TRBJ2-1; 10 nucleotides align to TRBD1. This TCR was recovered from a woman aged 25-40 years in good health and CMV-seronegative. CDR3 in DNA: TGTGCCATCAGTGAGGGGACAGGGGAAAGGATCAATGAGCAGTTCTTC. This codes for CAISEGTGERINEQFF.